The 13 T cell receptor beta chains listed next were all sequenced from one sample in a study of CD8 T cells in ankylosing spondylitis. TCRdb passed the 5' RACE reads through MiXCR, listing each CDR3 protein once. The sample comprises 350,000 to 400,000 distinct CDR3 sequences, roughly 20% of which are singletons, and 10% to 15% rests with the top ten. Sample: blood, either unsorted or a sorted T cell fraction (not recorded which). These receptors were collected from a male donor with ankylosing spondylitis or in good health (not recorded which).

The rearrangement joins TRBV6-5 to TRBJ2-2; 10 bases agree with TRBD1. V lost 0 bases and J lost 1; bases outside the gene matches: 2. The germline V gene encodes CDR1 MNHEY and CDR2 SVGAGI. CDR3 length: 17 amino acids. The CDR3 nucleotides read TGTGCCAGCAGTTACTCCCGGGACAGGGGGAACACCGGGGAGCTGTTTTTT. Translation: CASSYSRDRGNTGELFF.

A few counts support this clonotype. V gene TRBV12-3 or TRBV12-4 combines with J gene TRBJ1-5; tentatively, D is TRBD1 (5 bases). Trimming cost V 3 bases and J 9 bases, with 21 bases left between them. The CDR3 loop spans 16 amino acids. For the CDR3, the DNA is TGTGCCAGCAGTTTCGAATCTCAGGGCCCGTTACGGCCCCAGCATTTT. This translates into CASSFESQGPLRPQHF.

Many counts were recorded for this clonotype. This chain joins TRBV7-2 and TRBJ2-1; TRBD1 might be the D (5 bases). Germline V gene sequence: CDR1 SGHTA, CDR2 FQGNSA. This CDR3 spans 15 amino acids. V lost 0 bases and J lost 0, with 6 bases in between. CDR3 nucleotides: TGTGCCAGCAGCTTAGCGGGGCTCTCCTACAATGAGCAGTTCTTC. This encodes CASSLAGLSYNEQFF.

The chain links TRBV11-2 to TRBJ2-7; tentative D call: TRBD2 (6 bases). Trimming stripped 2 bases from V and 2 bases from J, with 16 bases between. The CDR3 covers 16 residues. CDR1 and CDR2 (germline): SGHAT, FQNNGV. This CDR3 is CASSLSSRPGAYEQYF. The CDR3 DNA reads as TGTGCCAGCAGCTTATCATCTCGGCCGGGGGCCTACGAGCAGTACTTC.

This rearrangement joins TRBV6-5 to TRBJ2-7; the match to TRBD1 covers 9 bases. CDR3 size: 14 residues. The trim removed 2 bases at V and 6 bases at J, leaving 5 bases unmatched. Germline CDR1 and CDR2: MNHEY and SVGAGI. In nucleotides, the CDR3 is TGTGCCAGCAGTTACGGGACAGGGATCGGCGAGCAGTACTTC. Its protein is CASSYGTGIGEQYF.

This clonotype came up a few times. The chain has TRBV29-1 and TRBJ2-1; 7 bases map to TRBD2. The CDR3 sequence is 17 residues long. V lost 3 bases, J lost 0 bases, and 11 bases stayed unmatched. CDR1 SQVTM and CDR2 ANQGSEA come from the germline V gene. CDR3 in DNA: TGCAGCGTTGAGGCCCCGCAGGGAGGGGTCTCCTACAATGAGCAGTTCTTC. Its protein is CSVEAPQGGVSYNEQFF.

This clonotype was observed a handful of times. CDR3: CASSQEWLGGTDTQYF. The CDR3, as DNA: TGCGCCAGCAGCCAAGAATGGTTAGGGGGGACAGATACGCAGTATTTT. This chain links TRBV4-1 with TRBJ2-3; either TRBD1 or TRBD2 may supply D (6 bases each). The CDR3 covers 16 residues. V was pared by 0 bases and J by 3 bases, with 13 bases between. CDR1 and CDR2 from the germline V gene are MGHRA and YSYEKL.

The chain has TRBV12-3 or TRBV12-4 and TRBJ2-3; 11 bases map to TRBD2. J gave up 8 bases and V 4 bases, and 11 bases lay outside the gene matches. This CDR3 region has 16 residues. The CDR3 DNA reads TGTGCCAGCAGTTCAGGGATTAGCGGGGGGGCAAGTACGCAGTATTTT. Amino acid sequence: CASSSGISGGASTQYF.

This chain joins TRBV20-1 and TRBJ2-7; D possibly corresponds to TRBD1 (5 bases). The CDR3 is 15 amino acids. CDR1 and CDR2 (germline): DFQATT, SNEGSKA (reference sequence). V was shortened by 0 bases and J by 4 bases, with 16 bases between the two germline ends. CDR3 sequence reads: CSARDFVGQGYEQYF. In DNA form, the CDR3 reads TGCAGTGCTAGAGATTTCGTGGGGCAAGGTTACGAGCAGTACTTC.

The chain couples TRBV12-3 or TRBV12-4 to TRBJ1-1; TRBD1 matches 7 bases. This CDR3 is 12 amino acids long. V gave up 7 bases and J gave up 6 bases; unmatched junction bases: 5. The CDR3 DNA follows: TGTGCCAGCACTTCAGGGGGAGCTGAAGCTTTCTTT. It encodes CASTSGGAEAFF.

The chain recombines TRBV11-2 with TRBJ2-7; 8 nucleotides line up with TRBD1. CDR3 size: 15 residues. Germline CDR1 SGHAT, CDR2 FQNNGV. After removal of 5 bases from V and 4 bases from J, the junction contained 10 bases not matched to a gene. The CDR3 nucleotides are TGTGCCAGCAGCGCCCGACAGGGGTTGGTGTACGAGCAGTACTTC. As protein: CASSARQGLVYEQYF.

Only a few counts were recorded for this clonotype. This chain connects TRBV5-1 to TRBJ2-7; a weak D match, TRBD1 (5 bases). Germline V gene sequence: CDR1 SGHRS, CDR2 YFSETQ. With 5 bases removed from V and 2 bases from J, the gap between germline ends came to 11 bases. The CDR3 is made up of 13 amino acids. CDR3 DNA sequence: TGCGCCAGCAGTGATCCAGGGCCCTACGAGCAGTACTTC. Its translation is CASSDPGPYEQYF.

This clonotype was observed a few times. This chain uses TRBV7-9 with TRBJ1-5; the D gene is possibly TRBD1 (5 bases). CDR1 and CDR2 from the germline V gene are SEHNR and FQNEAQ (reference sequence). V lost 5 bases to trimming and J lost 4 bases, with 15 bases between them. The CDR3 covers 15 residues. The CDR3 loop is CASSRAGGGNQPQHF. DNA for the CDR3: TGTGCCAGCAGCCGCGCCGGGGGTGGAAATCAGCCCCAGCATTTT.